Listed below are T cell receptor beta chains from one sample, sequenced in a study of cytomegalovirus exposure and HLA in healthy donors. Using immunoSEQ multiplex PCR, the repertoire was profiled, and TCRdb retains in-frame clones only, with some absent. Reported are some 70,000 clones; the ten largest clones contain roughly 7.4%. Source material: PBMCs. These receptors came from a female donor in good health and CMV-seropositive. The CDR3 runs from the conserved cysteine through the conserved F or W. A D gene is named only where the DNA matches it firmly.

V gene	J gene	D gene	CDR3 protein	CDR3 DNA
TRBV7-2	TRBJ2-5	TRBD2	CASSLGTSGRNRETQYF	TGTGCCAGCAGCTTAGGAACTAGCGGGAGAAACAGGGAGACCCAGTACTTC
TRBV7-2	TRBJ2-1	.	CASSLTYEQFF	TGTGCCAGCAGCTTAACTTATGAGCAGTTCTTC
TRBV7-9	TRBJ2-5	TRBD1	CAGSLGGQQETQYF	TGTGCCGGTAGCTTAGGGGGACAGCAAGAGACCCAGTACTTC
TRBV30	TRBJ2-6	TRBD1	CAPNGGGQGRSGANVLTF	TGTGCCCCCAACGGGGGAGGACAGGGCCGATCTGGGGCCAACGTCCTGACTTTC
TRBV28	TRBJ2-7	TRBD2	CASSSALGLAWEQYF	TGTGCCAGCAGTTCTGCCCTGGGACTAGCGTGGGAGCAGTACTTC
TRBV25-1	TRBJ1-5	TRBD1	CASSGGTANQPQHF	TGTGCCAGCAGTGGGGGGACAGCCAATCAGCCCCAGCATTTT
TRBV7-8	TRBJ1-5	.	CASSPGAGRNQPQHF	TGTGCCAGCAGCCCGGGAGCGGGTCGCAATCAGCCCCAGCATTTT
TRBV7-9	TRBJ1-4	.	CASSLRGGGEKLFF	TGTGCCAGCAGCCTAAGGGGAGGCGGTGAAAAACTGTTTTTT
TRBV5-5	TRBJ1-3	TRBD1	CASSFAAAGGTIYF	TGTGCCAGCAGCTTTGCCGCCGCAGGGGGCACCATATATTTT
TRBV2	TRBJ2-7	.	CASRNKWAGEQYF	TGTGCCAGCAGAAACAAGTGGGCCGGCGAGCAGTACTTC
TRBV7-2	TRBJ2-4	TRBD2	CASSEGLAGAKNIQYF	TGTGCCAGCAGCGAGGGACTAGCGGGAGCCAAAAACATTCAGTACTTC
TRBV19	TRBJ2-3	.	CASSIKQGTDTQYF	TGTGCCAGTAGTATAAAACAGGGCACAGATACGCAGTATTTT
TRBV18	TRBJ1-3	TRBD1	CASSPPQGTSFGNTIYF	TGTGCCAGCTCACCCCCACAGGGGACTAGCTTTGGAAACACCATATATTTT
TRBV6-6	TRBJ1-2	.	CASIPSGGPLGYTF	TGTGCCAGCATTCCGAGTGGGGGCCCCCTGGGCTACACCTTC
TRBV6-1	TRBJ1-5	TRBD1	CASKRTGNSNQPQHF	TGTGCCAGCAAAAGGACAGGGAATAGCAATCAGCCCCAGCATTTT
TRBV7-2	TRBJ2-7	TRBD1	CASSPTTGVVYEQYF	TGTGCCAGCAGCCCCACGACAGGGGTTGTCTACGAGCAGTACTTC
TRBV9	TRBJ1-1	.	CASSTAPNTEAFF	TGTGCCAGCAGTACTGCCCCGAACACTGAAGCTTTCTTT